This T cell receptor (beta chain) was identified in a study of Ad26.COV2.S vaccination and SARS-CoV-2 variants. Overall study: Enrolled in COV1001, the donor was in the Ad26.COV2.S trial arm, which received the vaccine. Participants got Ad26.COV2.S intramuscularly, once or twice 56 days apart.

Study-level findings and limits: The TCR breadth and depth analyses may have produced an underestimate of total T cell responses.

Treatment noted: 15 to 20 received Ad26.COV2.S at low or high dose, single or two shots; about five received placebo; per-sample allocation not given. It was on day 63 after the first vaccine or placebo injection that samples were taken. Donor was an adult aged 18-55 years in Boston. The CDR3 totals 14 residues. From germline, CDR1 is SGHTA and CDR2 FQGTGA. Trimming pared 5 bases from V and 7 bases from J, leaving 17 bases between. Note on this clone: The antigen is undetermined.

Clones were read by immunoSEQ multiplex PCR, and TCRdb kept only the in-frame ones, dropping some. The data show hundreds of thousands of clones, with roughly 90% seen just once and around 1.4% held by the top ten. The sample consisted of peripheral blood, taken in a trial of Ad26.COV2.S vaccine versus placebo. The receptor comes from a person between 18 and 59 years old who received the Ad26.COV2.S COVID-19 vaccine or a placebo. J is TRBJ1-2 and V is TRBV7-3; D ambiguous. CDR3 protein: CASSPTDGEGGYTF. The CDR3, as DNA: TGTGCCAGCAGCCCGACGGACGGCGAGGGTGGCTACACCTTC.